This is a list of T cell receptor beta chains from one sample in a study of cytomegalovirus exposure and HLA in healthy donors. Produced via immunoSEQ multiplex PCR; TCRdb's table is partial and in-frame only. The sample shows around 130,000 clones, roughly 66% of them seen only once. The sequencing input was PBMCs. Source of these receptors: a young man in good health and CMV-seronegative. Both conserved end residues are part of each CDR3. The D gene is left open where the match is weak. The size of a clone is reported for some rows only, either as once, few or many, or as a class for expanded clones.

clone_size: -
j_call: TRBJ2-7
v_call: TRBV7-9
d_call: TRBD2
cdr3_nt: TGTGCCAGCACCCAATCGGGAGGGGCCGGGGAGCAGTACTTC
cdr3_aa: CASTQSGGAGEQYF

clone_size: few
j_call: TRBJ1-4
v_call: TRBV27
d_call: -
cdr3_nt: TGTGCCAGCAGTTTCCGGGGGGTTGAAAAACTGTTTTTT
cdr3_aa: CASSFRGVEKLFF

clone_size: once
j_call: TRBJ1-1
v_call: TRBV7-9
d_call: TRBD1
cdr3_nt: TGTGCCAGCAGCCCCTCCGGGACAGGGAGTGTGGACACTGAAGCTTTCTTT
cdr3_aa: CASSPSGTGSVDTEAFF

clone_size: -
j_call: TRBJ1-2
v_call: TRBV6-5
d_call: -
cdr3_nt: TGTGCCAGCAGTTACTCCAACAGGCACCCAGATGACTACACCTTC
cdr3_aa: CASSYSNRHPDDYTF

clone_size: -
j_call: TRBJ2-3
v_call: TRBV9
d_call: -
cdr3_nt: TGTGCCAGCAGCTTAAGACAGGGGAGGGCAGATACGCAGTATTTT
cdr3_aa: CASSLRQGRADTQYF

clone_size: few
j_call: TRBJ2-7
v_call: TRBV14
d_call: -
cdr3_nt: TGTGCCAGCAGCGTACTCCCATCATACGAGCAGTACTTC
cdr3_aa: CASSVLPSYEQYF

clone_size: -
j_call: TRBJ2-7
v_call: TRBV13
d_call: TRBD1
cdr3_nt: TGTGCCAGCAGCTCGGACAGGGGGTCCTACGAGCAGTACTTC
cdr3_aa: CASSSDRGSYEQYF

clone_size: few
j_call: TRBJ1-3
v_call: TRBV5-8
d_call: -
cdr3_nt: TGTGCCAACCGACAGGACTGGAGCTCTGGAAACACCATATATTTT
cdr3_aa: CANRQDWSSGNTIYF

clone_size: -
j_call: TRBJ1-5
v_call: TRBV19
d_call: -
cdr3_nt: TGTGCCAGTAGTATCCGGTCGGGTTCGGGCAATCAGCCCCAGCATTTT
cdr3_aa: CASSIRSGSGNQPQHF

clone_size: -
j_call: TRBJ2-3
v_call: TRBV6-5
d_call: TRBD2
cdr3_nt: TGTGCCAGCAGGGGGACTAGCGGGGTGGCAGATACGCAGTATTTT
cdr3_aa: CASRGTSGVADTQYF

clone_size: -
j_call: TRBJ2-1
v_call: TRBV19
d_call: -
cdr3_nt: TGTGCCAGTAGTACCTCTCGGACAGACCGTTCCTACAATGAGCAGTTCTTC
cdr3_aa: CASSTSRTDRSYNEQFF

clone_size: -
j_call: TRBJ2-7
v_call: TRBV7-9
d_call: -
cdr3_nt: TGTGCCAGCAGCACCTACTACGAGCAGTACTTC
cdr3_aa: CASSTYYEQYF

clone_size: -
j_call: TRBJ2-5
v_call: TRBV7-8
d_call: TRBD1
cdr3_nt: TGTGCCAGTCTCAGGGGGCGCAGAGAGACCCAGTACTTC
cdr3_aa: CASLRGRRETQYF

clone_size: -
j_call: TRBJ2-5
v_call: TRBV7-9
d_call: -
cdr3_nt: TGTGCCAGCAGCCCCTCCCAGGCCACTCAAGGGACCCAGTACTTC
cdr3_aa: CASSPSQATQGTQYF

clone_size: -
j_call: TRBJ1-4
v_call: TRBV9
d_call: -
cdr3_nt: TGTGCCAGCAGCGTAGGTTCCACAGCTGGAAAACTGTTTTTT
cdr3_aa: CASSVGSTAGKLFF

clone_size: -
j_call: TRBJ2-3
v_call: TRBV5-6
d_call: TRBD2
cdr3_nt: TGTGCCAGCAGCTTGGCGCGGACTAGCGGGAGAAGGAGCACAGATACGCAGTATTTT
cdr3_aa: CASSLARTSGRRSTDTQYF

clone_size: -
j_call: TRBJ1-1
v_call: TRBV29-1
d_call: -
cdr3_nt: TGCAGCGTTGCGGGGGTTTTGAACACTGAAGCTTTCTTT
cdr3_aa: CSVAGVLNTEAFF

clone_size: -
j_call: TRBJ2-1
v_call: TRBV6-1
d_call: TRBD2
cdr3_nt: TGTGCCAGCAACCTACTAGCGGGGGGCCACAATGAGCAGTTCTTC
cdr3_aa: CASNLLAGGHNEQFF

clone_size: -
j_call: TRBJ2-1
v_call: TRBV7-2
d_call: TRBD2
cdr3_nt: TGTGCCAGCAGCGGGCAGTTAGCGGGAGTCGGCAATGAGCAGTTCTTC
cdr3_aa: CASSGQLAGVGNEQFF

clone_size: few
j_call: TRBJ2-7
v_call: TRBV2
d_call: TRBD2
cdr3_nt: TGTGCCAGCAGTGAGCAACTAGCGGGAATCTCCTACGAGCAGTACTTC
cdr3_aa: CASSEQLAGISYEQYF